The next 2 T cell receptor beta chains were all read from a single sample in a study of blood T cells in healthy people across ages. It was with a sample-barcoded 5' primer and a J-beta primer mix that a second PCR of about 6 to 11 cycles was run. TCRdb itself ran the 5' RACE reads through MiXCR, one entry per CDR3 protein. Of some 1,000,000 distinct CDR3 sequences listed, about 23% are singletons. These data were also filed under a second study, of T cells of mothers and their children.

The sample consisted of blood. The receptors originated from a girl aged 2 to 9 in good health.

Turning to this clonotype: The germline gene is not matched at one end of the junction; a read error may be the cause. This chain joins TRBV4-3 and TRBJ2-7; D is undetermined. CDR1 is LGHNA and CDR2 is YSLEER in the germline V gene. The CDR3 runs to 18 residues. The DNA for the CDR3 is TGCGTCAGCAGCCAAGATCCAATGCCCGGCGGTTCCACCTACGAGCAGTACTTC. Protein sequence: CVSSQDPMPGGSTYEQYF.

The chain employs TRBV7-9 and TRBJ2-5; 7 bases agree with TRBD1. V lost 5 bases and J lost 2; bases outside the gene matches: 14. CDR1 is SEHNR, CDR2 FQNEAQ, per germline (reference sequence). The CDR3 is made up of 17 amino acids. The CDR3 region is CASSGRREQGLQETQYF. The CDR3 DNA is TGTGCCAGCAGCGGTCGGAGAGAACAGGGGCTTCAAGAGACCCAGTACTTC.